This T cell receptor beta chain stems from a study of cytomegalovirus exposure and HLA in healthy donors. Primers included in the PCR were 60 Vbeta and 13 Jbeta primers. The data were produced by immunoSEQ multiplex PCR, yet TCRdb's version contains in-frame clones alone and is incomplete. The sample contains roughly 140,000 clones, 55% to 70% of which appear only once. V shed 3 bases, J shed 4 bases, and the junction held 4 bases outside the gene matches. The CDR3 length is 14 residues. Germline CDR1 reads SGHRS; CDR2 reads YFSETQ. The source of this sequence is a woman aged 25 to 39 in good health and CMV-seropositive. Sequencing input: PBMCs. The V gene is TRBV5-1, the J gene TRBJ2-3; 8 nucleotides line up with TRBD1. CDR3 nucleotide sequence: TGCGCCAGCAGCTCCGGACAGGGCTCAGATACGCAGTATTTT. It codes for CASSSGQGSDTQYF.